The 5 T cell receptor beta chains below come from one sample, sequenced in a study of T cell clonality in common variable immunodeficiency. Only in-frame clones appear in the TCRdb table, and some are missing; sequencing was by immunoSEQ multiplex PCR. Sampling found about 35,000 clones, none seen once. Material: peripheral blood mononuclear cells. The source of these receptors is a person between 18 and 75 years old in good health.

This clone was recorded at least ten times. The chain's CDR3 is CASSEDGRWGHYEQYF. CDR3 bases read: TGTGCCAGCAGTGAGGACGGTCGGTGGGGGCACTACGAG. This sequence joins TRBV6-1 and TRBJ2-7; possibly TRBD1 for D (6 bases). The read halts 3 residues ahead of the CDR3 end, with the missing end drawn from the germline J gene. The CDR3 loop spans 16 amino acids. Germline lookup yields CDR1 MNHNS and CDR2 SASEGT. V gave up 3 bases and J gave up 3 bases, with 18 bases separating them.

Many counts were recorded for this clone. The CDR3 end lies 3 residues beyond the end of the read and is filled in from the germline J gene. This rearrangement joins TRBV6-4 to TRBJ2-2; a weak D match, TRBD1 (6 bases). The CDR3 is 16 amino acids. Looked up from germline, CDR1 is MRHNA and CDR2 is SNTAGT. The CDR3 reads CASRPGTPSTNEKLFF. The CDR3 bases that were read are TGTGCCAGCAGGCCCGGGACACCATCAACTAATGAAAAG.

This clone was seen a handful of times. With the read ending 3 residues before the CDR3 end, the germline J gene is used to fill in that end. This chain uses TRBV6-1 with TRBJ1-2; D possibly corresponds to TRBD1 (5 bases). With 4 bases removed from V and 5 bases from J, the gap between germline ends came to 14 bases. This CDR3 has 14 residues. Germline CDR1 reads MNHNS; CDR2 reads SASEGT. CDR3: CASSGGQESYGYTF. The sequenced part of the CDR3 DNA is TGTGCCAGCAGTGGGGGCCAGGAGAGTTATGGC.

The sample holds many counts of this clone. The observed sequence ends 3 residues before the CDR3 terminus, with the missing tail filled in from the germline J gene. The rearrangement links TRBV20-1 to TRBJ2-4; no firm D call. Looked up from germline, CDR1 is DFQATT and CDR2 is SNEGSKA (reference sequence). The CDR3 extends over 12 amino acids. Between the trimmed V and J ends, which lost 6 bases and 6 bases, there was a span of 12 bases. The CDR3 region is CSAAWRGNIQYF. The DNA read from the CDR3 is TGCAGTGCGGCTTGGCGCGGAAACATT.

This clone was recorded at least ten times. The read stops 3 residues short of the end of the CDR3; the missing end is completed from the germline J gene. The V and J genes are TRBV20-1 and TRBJ2-2; the match to TRBD1 covers 8 bases. This CDR3 is built from 15 residues. Trimming cost V 2 bases and J 3 bases; bases outside gene matches: 5. Germline V gene sequence: CDR1 DFQATT, CDR2 SNEGSKA (reference sequence). The CDR3 DNA, read in part, is TGCAGTGCTAGATCTCCGGGACAGGACACCGGGGAG. Protein sequence: CSARSPGQDTGE. In full, the CDR3 reads CSARSPGQDTGELFF.